These T cell receptor beta chains were read from a single sample in a study of cytotoxic CD8 clonotypes in ibrutinib-treated CLL. The assay was immunoSEQ multiplex PCR, and TCRdb's table has in-frame clones only and misses some. The profile covers fewer than 45,000 clones, with about two thirds appearing a single time and around 15% taken by the ten largest. The starting material was PBMCs, obtained at disease progression, from a patient treated with ibrutinib. The receptor set was obtained from a human donor with chronic lymphocytic leukemia. Each CDR3 is given with its conserved first and last residue. A D gene is named only where the DNA matches it firmly. Not all rows give a size; the values are once, few, many and, for expanded clones, a class.

>NA|TRBV6-5|TRBD1|TRBJ1-4
TGTGCCAGCAGACAGACAGGGGGGGATGAAAAACTGTTTTTT
CASRQTGGDEKLFF
>NA|TRBV18|NA|TRBJ1-2
TGTGCCAGCTCACCATGGGGGGCGCGTGGCTACACCTTC
CASSPWGARGYTF
>NA|TRBV19|NA|TRBJ2-1
TGTGCCAGTAGTACCCCTGCTGGACAGTTCTTC
CASSTPAGQFF
>NA|TRBV6-6|TRBD1|TRBJ1-5
TGTGCCAGCACACACCGGGACAGGGTTCAGCCCCAGCATTTT
CASTHRDRVQPQHF
>NA|TRBV7-9|TRBD2|TRBJ2-7
TGTGCCAGCAGCTTGGATGCGGGGGGAATCCCCTACGAGCAGTACTTC
CASSLDAGGIPYEQYF
>few|TRBV7-8|NA|TRBJ2-3
TGTGCCAGCAGCTTAGTTCGAGATACGCAGTATTTT
CASSLVRDTQYF
>NA|TRBV19|NA|TRBJ2-7
TGTGCCAGTAGTCATGTCCCCTACGAGCAGTACTTC
CASSHVPYEQYF
>few|TRBV19|TRBD2|TRBJ2-7
TGTGCCAGTTCCCGGGGGGACTACGAGCAGTACTTC
CASSRGDYEQYF
>NA|TRBV5-1|NA|TRBJ1-2
TGCGCCAGCAGCTTGGATCTGGATGGCTACACCTTC
CASSLDLDGYTF
>few|TRBV4-1|NA|TRBJ1-2
TGCGCCAGCAGCCAAGGGGGAGCATCCTCCGGGTATGGCTACACCTTC
CASSQGGASSGYGYTF
>NA|TRBV5-1|NA|TRBJ1-4
TGCGCCAGCAGCTTGAACAGATTAGCAACTAATGAAAAACTGTTTTTT
CASSLNRLATNEKLFF
>NA|TRBV27|NA|TRBJ2-5
TGTGCCAGCAGGAGATCCGGGGTCCCAGAGACCCAGTACTTC
CASRRSGVPETQYF
>NA|TRBV11-2|NA|TRBJ2-3
TGTGCCAGCAGCTTAAACCGGGACACTCCTAGCACAGATACGCAGTATTTT
CASSLNRDTPSTDTQYF
>NA|TRBV5-6|TRBD1|TRBJ2-7
TGTGCCAGCAGCGACGACAGGGACGAGCAGTACTTC
CASSDDRDEQYF
>NA|TRBV19|TRBD1|TRBJ1-4
TGTGCCAGTAGTAGCCGGACAGGGGCTAATGAAAAACTGTTTTTT
CASSSRTGANEKLFF
>NA|TRBV7-8|NA|TRBJ1-5
TGTGCCAGCAGCGCCCCCGGCAATCAGCCCCAGCATTTT
CASSAPGNQPQHF
>NA|TRBV7-6|TRBD1|TRBJ1-1
TGTGCCAGCAGCTACTGGACAGGGAACACTGAAGCTTTCTTT
CASSYWTGNTEAFF
>NA|TRBV4-2|NA|TRBJ2-1
TGTGCCAGCAGCCGAGACTGGCGGGAGCAGTTCTTC
CASSRDWREQFF
>NA|TRBV10-3|TRBD1|TRBJ2-7
TGTGCCATACAGACAGGGAGCTCCTACGAGCAGTACTTC
CAIQTGSSYEQYF
>NA|TRBV6-1|TRBD1|TRBJ1-5
TGTGCCAGCAGTGAAGGGACAGGGGGCGTTGGCAATCAGCCCCAGCATTTT
CASSEGTGGVGNQPQHF
>NA|TRBV6-1|NA|TRBJ1-1
TGTGCCAGTCTTGTTCGGAACACTGAAGCTTTCTTT
CASLVRNTEAFF
>NA|TRBV5-1|TRBD2|TRBJ2-7
TGCGCCAGCAGCTTGGTCGGGGGGGCCTACGAGCAGTACTTC
CASSLVGGAYEQYF
>NA|TRBV6-1|NA|TRBJ1-5
TGTGCCAGCGGGACCGAGGTCCCCCAGCATTTT
CASGTEVPQHF
>few|TRBV27|TRBD1|TRBJ2-2
TGTGCCAGCAGTCCCGGACAGGGAATGAACACCGGGGAGCTGTTTTTT
CASSPGQGMNTGELFF
>NA|TRBV7-8|NA|TRBJ2-5
TGTGCCAGCAGCTTTGCTCCCTCGCGGGGGACCCAGTACTTC
CASSFAPSRGTQYF
>NA|TRBV29-1|NA|TRBJ1-1
TGCAGCGCCGGATCGGGGACTGAAGCTTTCTTT
CSAGSGTEAFF
>NA|TRBV7-2|NA|TRBJ2-7
TGTGCCAGCAGACCCGGGTCGACCTACGAGCAGTACTTC
CASRPGSTYEQYF
>NA|TRBV7-9|NA|TRBJ2-7
TGTGCCAGCAGCTTAGTTCTCGGCGAGCAGTACTTC
CASSLVLGEQYF
>NA|TRBV29-1|NA|TRBJ1-2
TGCAGCGTCAGCCCAGGGCAGGGGACCTATGGCTACACCTTC
CSVSPGQGTYGYTF
>NA|TRBV7-9|NA|TRBJ1-2
TGTGCCAGCACCCCGGGCAGGGCTCTTGGCTACACCTTC
CASTPGRALGYTF
>NA|TRBV9|TRBD1|TRBJ1-2
TGTGCCAGCAGCGTTCAATCCGGGACAGGGGGCGATGGCTACACCTTC
CASSVQSGTGGDGYTF